This entry lists 28 T cell receptor beta chains sequenced from one sample in a study of CD8+ T cells in alopecia areata. Treatment of the sample: oral pan-JAK inhibitor, 5-10 mg twice daily. As the sequencing template, cDNA was produced by extracting RNA and reverse transcribing it. The table came from immunoSEQ multiplex PCR; TCRdb's copy has only in-frame clones and leaves some out. The sample carries some 220,000 clones, 50% to 60% recorded once. Material: CD4+ T cells sorted from blood, obtained at week 4, from a patient treated with tofacitinib. These receptor sequences come from a human donor with alopecia areata.

V gene TRBV6-4 combines with J gene TRBJ2-2; D remains unclear. V lost 2 bases to trimming and J lost 4 bases, with 5 bases between them. This CDR3 contains 13 residues. CDR1 and CDR2 from the germline V gene are MRHNA and SNTAGT. CDR3 DNA sequence: TGTGCCAGCAGTGACACTCCCACCGGGGAGCTGTTTTTT. Encoded protein: CASSDTPTGELFF.

The CDR3 loop reads CASSPGTVYGYTF. The CDR3 bases are TGTGCCAGCAGCCCTGGGACAGTCTATGGCTACACCTTC. J is TRBJ1-2 and V is TRBV7-8; 7 nucleotides align to TRBD1. Germline values: CDR1 SGHVS, CDR2 FQNEAQ. The trim removed 5 bases at V and 4 bases at J, leaving 4 bases unmatched. The CDR3 length is 13 residues.

The chain employs TRBV29-1 and TRBJ1-2; 8 bases align to TRBD1. Germline CDR1 is SQVTM and CDR2 is ANQGSEA. V was pared by 4 bases and J by 6 bases, with 10 bases of the junction left unmatched. The CDR3 has 14 residues. The CDR3 sequence is CSVGPPLQGDGYTF. DNA for the CDR3: TGCAGCGTTGGACCACCCTTACAGGGGGATGGCTACACCTTC.

The chain recombines TRBV25-1 with TRBJ1-2; 10 bases match TRBD1. The V gene end was trimmed by 3 bases and the J gene end by 7 bases; junction bases not matched to a gene: 5. Germline V CDR1 and CDR2: MGHDK, SYGVNS. This CDR3 is built from 14 residues. CDR3 in amino acids: CASSERQGATGYTF. Here the CDR3 DNA reads TGTGCCAGCAGTGAGAGACAGGGGGCGACTGGCTACACCTTC.

V and J are TRBV10-3 and TRBJ1-6; D is unresolved. The CDR3 loop spans 14 amino acids. Trimming left V 6 bases short and J 8 bases short, with 14 bases between. Germline V CDR1 and CDR2: ENHRY, SYGVKD. DNA for the CDR3: TGTGCCATCAGGACCGGGGATGGGGATTCACCCCTCCACTTT. This encodes CAIRTGDGDSPLHF.

In this sample, this clone turned up a few times. This sequence joins TRBV29-1 and TRBJ1-1; D is perhaps TRBD1 (5 bases). The CDR3 has 14 residues. Trimming took off 5 bases at V and 1 base at J, with 14 bases between the two ends. Per the germline V gene, CDR1 is SQVTM and CDR2 is ANQGSEA. CDR3 in DNA: TGCAGCGTTCTCCGGGACCGAACGAACACTGAAGCTTTCTTT. Its translation: CSVLRDRTNTEAFF.

J is TRBJ2-2 and V is TRBV4-1, with D possibly being TRBD2 (6 bases). The CDR3 runs to 16 residues. Trimming removed 8 bases from V and 1 base from J, with 17 bases in between. Germline-derived CDR1 and CDR2 are MGHRA and YSYEKL. The CDR3 region has the DNA TGCGCCAGCCGCCCCACAGCGGGTCTGAACACCGGGGAGCTGTTTTTT. Protein: CASRPTAGLNTGELFF.

The gene calls are TRBV29-1 and TRBJ1-1, with D tentatively TRBD1 (6 bases). Per germline, CDR1 SQVTM and CDR2 ANQGSEA. CDR3 length equals 13 residues. Trimming took 5 bases from V and 0 from J, leaving 10 bases between them. The CDR3 DNA sequence: TGCAGCGTTACAGGGACCATGAACACTGAAGCTTTCTTT. Amino acids: CSVTGTMNTEAFF.

This chain connects TRBV4-2 to TRBJ1-2; TRBD1 matches 7 bases. The CDR3 consists of 15 residues. Germline CDR1 LGHNA, CDR2 YNFKEQ. V dropped 0 bases and J dropped 4; count of bases not matched to a gene: 5. The CDR3 spells CASSQDARGGYGYTF. In DNA form, the CDR3 reads TGTGCCAGCAGCCAAGATGCCAGGGGGGGCTATGGCTACACCTTC.

The rearrangement uses TRBV30 and TRBJ2-1; 7 bases align to TRBD2. The CDR3 is made up of 16 amino acids. The ends lost 3 bases at V and 15 bases at J; junction bases unmatched: 23. The germline gives CDR1 GTSNPN, CDR2 SVGIG (reference sequence). The CDR3 loop is CAWSKPTKPGGKYPFF. In DNA, the CDR3 is TGTGCCTGGAGCAAACCAACCAAACCCGGGGGGAAGTACCCGTTCTTC.

This rearrangement joins TRBV29-1 to TRBJ1-1; D gene unclear. Germline loops: CDR1 SQVTM, CDR2 ANQGSEA. The V and J ends lost 4 bases and 1 base respectively, with 10 bases between them. This CDR3 spans 13 amino acids. The CDR3 region is CSVAGQANTEAFF. CDR3 nucleotides: TGCAGCGTTGCCGGGCAAGCGAACACTGAAGCTTTCTTT.

This sequence joins TRBV29-1 and TRBJ1-1; perhaps TRBD1 as D (5 bases). The CDR3 totals 13 residues. With 6 bases removed from V and 6 bases from J, the gap between germline ends came to 17 bases. Germline CDR1 and CDR2: SQVTM and ANQGSEA. The CDR3 protein is CSVGAGSLAEAFF. The CDR3 DNA is TGCAGCGTGGGAGCAGGGTCTTTGGCTGAAGCTTTCTTT.

The chain recombines TRBV4-3 with TRBJ2-5; tentative D call: TRBD1 (5 bases). The CDR3 is 13 residues long. Germline V gene lookup returns CDR1 LGHNA and CDR2 YSLEER. Trimming took 3 bases from V and 3 from J, leaving 8 bases between them. Here the CDR3 DNA reads TGCGCCAGCAGCCAGGGGCTTGAAGAGACCCAGTACTTC. Translation: CASSQGLEETQYF.

The J gene is TRBJ2-5, the V gene TRBV19, with D unresolved. The CDR3 has 13 amino acids. CDR1 LNHDA and CDR2 SQIVND come from the germline V gene (reference sequence). V dropped 4 bases and J dropped 7 bases, with 13 bases sitting between them. CDR3: CASSTNSPGTQYF. The CDR3 DNA is TGTGCCAGTAGTACCAATTCTCCTGGGACCCAGTACTTC.

V usage is TRBV7-2 and J usage is TRBJ2-3; unclear D gene. This CDR3 comprises 13 residues. Germline CDR1 and CDR2: SGHTA and FQGNSA. Between the trimmed V and J ends, which lost 5 bases and 5 bases, there was a span of 11 bases. This CDR3 is CASSTSRLDTQYF. The DNA of the CDR3 is TGTGCCAGCAGCACCAGTCGTTTAGATACGCAGTATTTT.

The V gene is TRBV5-1, the J gene TRBJ1-5, with D unclear. From germline, CDR1 is SGHRS and CDR2 YFSETQ. The V and J ends lost 2 bases and 10 bases respectively, with 13 bases between them. The CDR3 covers 13 residues. The CDR3 nucleotides are TGCGCCAGCAGCTTATCGGGCGATGAACCCCAGCATTTT. Its protein is CASSLSGDEPQHF.

This rearrangement joins TRBV6-1 to TRBJ1-2; D unclear. From germline, CDR1 is MNHNS and CDR2 SASEGT. The CDR3 length is 12 residues. V shed 2 bases and J shed 2 bases, with 3 bases lying between them. CDR3 nucleotides: TGTGCCAGCAGTGAAAACAACTATGGCTACACCTTC. Translated: CASSENNYGYTF.

This chain connects TRBV5-4 to TRBJ2-7, with 7 nucleotides matching TRBD2. This CDR3 region has 15 residues. The germline V gene encodes CDR1 SGHNT and CDR2 YYREEE (reference sequence). Unmatched junction bases numbered 3, after V lost 0 bases and J lost 0 bases. CDR3 protein: CASSLEPSGSYEQYF. The CDR3 bases are TGTGCCAGCAGCTTGGAGCCTAGCGGCTCCTACGAGCAGTACTTC.

On this clone itself: Other DNA sequences in the same sample also yield this CDR3. The V call is TRBV2, the J call TRBJ1-1, with D possibly matching TRBD1 (6 bases). Germline CDR1 is SNHLY and CDR2 is FYNNEI. Trimming removed 6 bases at V and 1 base at J, with 9 bases between. The CDR3 is 13 amino acids. The DNA for the CDR3 is TGTGCCAGCAGCGGACAGCCGAACACTGAAGCTTTCTTT. Protein sequence: CASSGQPNTEAFF.

The chain carries TRBV27 and TRBJ2-3, with 10 bases identical to TRBD1. Germline loops: CDR1 MNHEY, CDR2 SMNVEV (reference sequence). This CDR3 contains 17 residues. V dropped 5 bases and J dropped 2; count of bases not matched to a gene: 10. The DNA of the CDR3 is TGTGCCAGCAGTACCCGACAGGGGGCTCGAGCCACAGATACGCAGTATTTT. Translating gives CASSTRQGARATDTQYF.

This clone has ten or more counts. At the DNA level, this CDR3 is encoded by other sequences in the same sample as well. The chain has TRBV6-1 and TRBJ2-1, with TRBD2 matching over 12 bases. J lost 2 bases, V lost 4 bases, and 3 bases had no gene match. In germline, CDR1 is MNHNS, CDR2 SASEGT. This CDR3 has 16 amino acids. Here the CDR3 reads CASSVTSGGTYNEQFF. The CDR3 DNA is TGTGCCAGCAGTGTAACTAGCGGGGGGACCTACAATGAGCAGTTCTTC.

This clone was observed a few times. This chain connects TRBV27 to TRBJ2-5; D call uncertain. Per germline, CDR1 MNHEY and CDR2 SMNVEV (reference sequence). Trimming removed 5 bases at V and 0 bases at J, with 7 bases between. The CDR3 is 13 residues long. Here the CDR3 reads CASSDPYQETQYF. Here the CDR3 DNA reads TGTGCCAGCAGTGACCCGTACCAAGAGACCCAGTACTTC.

V gene TRBV29-1 combines with J gene TRBJ2-5; D is unclear. The CDR3 is 10 residues long. The ends were cut back, 4 bases at V and 5 bases at J, with 5 bases in the middle. Germline lookup yields CDR1 SQVTM and CDR2 ANQGSEA. The CDR3 reads CSVGAETQYF. CDR3 sequence (DNA): TGCAGCGTTGGGGCTGAGACCCAGTACTTC.

The table lists this clone with a few counts. The chain joins TRBV6-6 to TRBJ2-5, with no clear D. Between the trimmed V and J ends, which lost 6 bases and 5 bases, there was a span of 13 bases. CDR1 is MNHNY, CDR2 SVGAGI, per germline (reference sequence). This CDR3 is built from 13 residues. The CDR3 coding sequence is TGTGCCAGCAGGTTTTATCCCATGGAGACCCAGTACTTC. Translation gives CASRFYPMETQYF.

This chain uses TRBV6-1 with TRBJ1-2; D perhaps matches TRBD1 (5 bases). Germline V gene data show CDR1 as MNHNS and CDR2 as SASEGT. The CDR3 spans 12 residues. The ends were cut back, 5 bases at V and 8 bases at J, with 12 bases in the middle. CDR3: CASSSTVPGYTF. As DNA, the CDR3 is TGTGCCAGCAGTTCGACAGTTCCCGGCTACACCTTC.

This chain joins TRBV6-1 and TRBJ1-2; 8 nucleotides match TRBD1. J was trimmed by 5 bases and V by 7 bases; bases with no gene match: 9. The CDR3 consists of 14 residues. CDR1 is MNHNS and CDR2 is SASEGT in the germline V gene. CDR3 sequence (DNA): TGTGCCAGCACTCCCTCAGGACAGGGATATGGCTACACCTTC. This codes for CASTPSGQGYGYTF.

As concerns this clone: This sample also contains other DNA sequences that code for the same CDR3. The chain employs TRBV29-1 and TRBJ2-5; D uncertain. Trimming pared 3 bases from V and 3 bases from J, leaving 2 bases between. This CDR3 has 10 residues. CDR1 and CDR2 from the germline V gene are SQVTM and ANQGSEA. CDR3 DNA sequence: TGCAGCGTTGAGGAAGAGACCCAGTACTTC. Its translation is CSVEEETQYF.

The CDR3 loop reads CAWSPTRISYEQYF. CDR3 bases: TGTGCCTGGAGTCCGACTAGAATCAGCTACGAGCAGTACTTC. The chain uses TRBV30 and TRBJ2-7, with a possible D match to TRBD2 (6 bases). Trimming left V 2 bases short and J 3 bases short, with 14 bases between. The CDR3 is made up of 14 amino acids. The germline V gene encodes CDR1 GTSNPN and CDR2 SVGIG (reference sequence).